Listed below are T cell receptor beta chains from one sample, sequenced in a study of blood T cell repertoires in COVID-19. Sequenced by immunoSEQ multiplex PCR; TCRdb stores in-frame clones only, minus some. The sample has about 80,000 clones; about four fifths are singletons. Sequencing input: peripheral blood. Every receptor here comes from a man in his fifties with acute or convalescent COVID-19. Both conserved end residues are part of each CDR3. The D gene is left open where the match is weak. Rows may omit the clone size; those that give it use once, few, many or a size class.

j_call clone_size v_call d_call cdr3_length cdr3_aa cdr3_nt
TRBJ1-5 NA TRBV21-1 NA 15 CASSKTADSNQPQHF TGTGCCAGCAGCAAGACAGCCGATAGCAATCAGCCCCAGCATTTT
TRBJ2-3 NA TRBV7-8 NA 16 CASSTPDRLGTDTQYF TGTGCCAGCAGCACTCCCGACAGGTTGGGCACAGATACGCAGTATTTT
TRBJ1-6 many TRBV6-5 TRBD1 14 CASSFRGRDSPLHF TGTGCCAGCAGTTTCAGGGGGCGCGATTCACCCCTCCACTTT
TRBJ1-3 NA TRBV30 NA 12 CAARASGNTIYF TGTGCCGCCAGGGCATCGGGAAACACCATATATTTT
TRBJ1-2 NA TRBV7-9 TRBD1 13 CASSSDRGYGYTF TGTGCCAGCAGCTCAGACAGGGGCTATGGCTACACCTTC
TRBJ1-2 NA TRBV7-3 TRBD1 13 CASSLGQGEGYTF TGTGCCAGCAGCTTAGGACAGGGGGAAGGCTACACCTTC
TRBJ2-2 NA TRBV7-6 NA 12 CASSSYTGELFF TGTGCCAGCAGCTCTTACACCGGGGAGCTGTTTTTT
TRBJ2-3 few TRBV3-1/TRBV3-2 TRBD2 14 CASSLGLATDTQYF TGTGCCAGCAGCCTCGGACTAGCTACTGATACGCAGTATTTT
TRBJ2-5 NA TRBV25-1 NA 14 CASSETRGQETQYF TGTGCCAGCAGTGAAACTAGAGGACAAGAGACCCAGTACTTC
TRBJ1-2 NA TRBV6-5 NA 14 CASSYSGQIYGYTF TGTGCCAGCAGTTACTCGGGACAAATCTATGGCTACACCTTC
TRBJ2-5 NA TRBV11-2 NA 19 CASSLGVAESTSLQETQYF TGTGCCAGCAGCTTAGGAGTAGCCGAATCTACGTCCCTCCAAGAGACCCAGTACTTC
TRBJ2-5 NA TRBV6-6 TRBD2 16 CASSSPTSGRPWTQYF TGTGCCAGCAGTTCGCCGACTAGCGGGAGGCCTTGGACCCAGTACTTC
TRBJ2-6 NA TRBV3-1/TRBV3-2 NA 20 CASSPTLMSLYLAGANVLTF TGTGCCAGCAGCCCCACCCTTATGTCACTATATCTCGCTGGGGCCAACGTCCTGACTTTC
TRBJ1-6 NA TRBV5-6 NA 15 CASSLAGGGGSPLHF TGTGCCAGCAGCTTGGCCGGAGGGGGGGGCTCACCCCTCCACTTT
TRBJ2-7 NA TRBV3-1/TRBV3-2 NA 16 CASSQGLANLGYEQYF TGTGCCAGCAGCCAAGGGCTAGCTAATTTAGGGTACGAGCAGTACTTC
TRBJ2-5 NA TRBV5-5 TRBD1 13 CASSGTGQETQYF TGTGCCAGCAGTGGGACAGGACAAGAGACCCAGTACTTC
TRBJ2-7 NA TRBV9 TRBD2 16 CASSVGGTSETYEQYF TGTGCCAGCAGCGTAGGGGGGACTAGCGAAACCTACGAGCAGTACTTC
TRBJ1-2 NA TRBV29-1 NA 14 CSVMGGGGGDGYTF TGCAGCGTTATGGGGGGAGGGGGAGGGGATGGCTACACCTTC
TRBJ1-5 NA TRBV19 NA 15 CASHRRREKDQPQHF TGTGCCAGTCACCGTCGGAGGGAAAAAGATCAGCCCCAGCATTTT
TRBJ2-1 NA TRBV7-2 NA 15 CASSTSGSSYNEQFF TGTGCCAGCAGCACATCCGGGTCCTCCTACAATGAGCAGTTCTTC
TRBJ2-7 NA TRBV12-3/TRBV12-4 NA 12 CASSFGTNEQYF TGTGCCAGCAGTTTCGGGACAAACGAGCAGTACTTC
TRBJ1-1 NA TRBV27 NA 15 CASSPITFLNTEAFF TGTGCCAGCAGCCCAATCACTTTTTTGAACACTGAAGCTTTCTTT